This T cell receptor beta chain was recorded in a study of shared clonotypes between healthy human individuals (dated by TCRdb to 2019 to 2021). Some background on the complete study: A couple of women and a few men aged 18 to 49 years were included in the cohort. The study deeply sequenced blood TCR repertoires of five healthy adults to estimate repertoire size and the extent of clonotype sharing between individuals. Different laboratories and diverse techniques were used to prepare libraries and sequence TCR repertoires, to increase sequencing depth and limit assay-specific biases. Leukapheresis yielded between about 0.85 and 10 billion PBMCs per donor.

Overall study outcomes, separate from this receptor: Sampling was limited to blood, and TCR repertoires in tissue likely differ from TCR repertoires in blood. Because the study included a small number of donors, the genetic and exposure-history diversity represented was limited. Pairwise subsampling indicated that sequencing depth was expected to affect the degree of clonotype sharing among donors.

In its sample, this clone was seen once. This receptor's antigen is unknown. One base away there is no much larger clone; base qualities are not given. Using the deep immunoSEQ assay, TCR CDR3 regions were amplified from genomic DNA by multiplex PCR. Genomic DNA extracted from each cell subset was distributed evenly over all wells of several immunoSEQ 96-well plates, and each plate served as one replicate. For unsorted PBMC, approximately 310 ng genomic DNA, equal to around 30,000 T cell genomes, was loaded into each replicate PCR. Ten immunoSEQ deep assay plates were used to sequence the unsorted PBMC genomic DNA. Purified libraries were measured with a Qubit 3.0 fluorometer, size-checked on a Bioanalyzer 2100, and measured again with the KAPA Library Quantification kit. Every immunoSEQ 96-well plate was sequenced on a dedicated single-read 150-cycle Illumina NextSeq 550 flow cell. The study's processing was this. The immunoSEQ output contained only junctional sequences without quality scores, so filtering could not match that applied to full-length reads. Sequences were annotated with PyIR, a Python wrapper for IgBLAST v1.9, and V/J genes and CDR3 were assigned using IMGT germline references. Any read was removed if the V/J assignment was weak (E-value above 1e-6), the CDR3 was missing, or the read contained stop codons, out-of-frame junctions, or ambiguous translated residues. A V3J clonotype was defined by an identical inferred V gene, J gene, and CDR3 amino acid sequence. Percentage overlap between repertoires was computed as shared unique clonotypes divided by the size of the smaller repertoire. Three approaches were used to assess repertoire richness: RTK rarefaction, the Chao1 estimator, and Recon v2.1 estimates of unobserved clonotypes. The clones in this table, taken by TCRdb from immuneACCESS, are in-frame only. Not every clone is retained; where verified, under half of the shortfall comes from an unresolved V gene, and the cause of the rest is unknown. The D gene and trimming were derived from the DNA, and the V and J assignments and clone size from that table. For this sample there are about 490,000 clones; approximately 79% appear just once. The leading ten clones occupy over 9.5% of the sample.

Healthy HIV-negative adults with no recently reported acute infections or vaccinations were included as donors. Only Caucasian adults living in Nashville, Tennessee, USA were represented among the donors. For unsorted samples, about 90 million PBMCs were counted, and genomic DNA was extracted using the QIAamp DNA Blood Mini kit. Blood was collected by leukapheresis, and PBMCs were isolated by Ficoll-Histopaque density gradient centrifugation and then cryopreserved in liquid nitrogen vapor phase. The CDR3 numbers 14 residues from cysteine through phenylalanine. The kept DNA is CDR3 alone, 42 bases in frame from the first base. V is pared back by 1 base and J by 11 bases, with 15 bases lying between the germline termini. The CDR1 and CDR2 encoded by the germline V gene (reference sequence) are MNHEY and SMNVEV.

The sample was PBMCs. This sequence uses TRBV27 and TRBJ2-4; the D gene cannot be named for sure. The receptor's source is a woman in her 40s in good health. Some clones in this sample may be carry-over from other donors' samples. DNA sequence: TGTGCCAGCAGTTTATGGTCCGGATACCCCTTTCAGTACTTC. Its product reads: CASSLWSGYPFQYF.